This T cell receptor (beta chain) stems from a study of response to subunit inactivated influenza vaccine. Study-wide findings and caveats: Seasonal influenza vaccination, on each occasion, was suggested by the authors to recruit few new T cells.

TCRdb called the RT-PCR reads again in MiXCR, with one record for every CDR3 protein. The data contain over 400,000 distinct CDR3 sequences, 9.5% to 13% of them singletons. Concerning this clonotype itself: The target antigen is unknown.

This CDR3 has 14 residues. Germline V gives CDR1 SGHTA, CDR2 FQGNSA. V lost 3 bases, J lost 3 bases, and 9 bases lay in between. The sequence derives from a man between 50 and 59 years old who received an inactivated influenza vaccine. The source was PBMCs from blood, collected roughly 48 days after vaccination. V gene TRBV7-2 combines with J gene TRBJ2-4; D is uncertain. This CDR3 is CASSLFSDKNIQYF. The CDR3 region has the DNA TGTGCCAGCAGCTTGTTCTCAGACAAAAACATTCAGTACTTC. Looking up the rest from reference TRBV7-2 and TRBJ2-4 gives the full variable domain: GAGVSQSPSNKVTEKGKDVELRCDPISGHTALYWYRQSLGQGLEFLIYFQGNSAPDKSGLPSDRFSAERTGGSVSTLTIQRTQQEDSAVYLCASSLFSDKNIQYFGAGTRLSVL.